The entry that follows covers one T cell receptor (beta chain) sequence. As yet, its antigen is unknown. The data were obtained in a study of human CD8 memory T cell subsets. Whole-study results and caveats: Chao1 estimates indicated that stem-like memory T cells may be more diverse than precursor exhausted T cells.

V lost 2 bases, J lost 0 bases, and 17 bases lay in between. CDR1 is SEHNR, CDR2 FQNEAQ, per germline (reference sequence). The CDR3 extends over 17 amino acids. UMI-labeled 5' RACE generated the TCR beta libraries. TCRdb called the 5' RACE reads again in MiXCR, with one record for every CDR3 protein. The repertoire consists of about 7,300 distinct CDR3 sequences, with roughly 3.9% occurring once and the leading ten covering about two fifths. Healthy donors supplied buffy coats, and the PBMC came from them. Magnetic separation of the negative type served to enrich total CD8+ T cells. The source of the RNA was duplicate vials containing around 150,000 sorted CD8+ T cells for each subset.

The rearrangement links TRBV7-9 to TRBJ2-7, with D tentatively TRBD2 (5 bases). Material: CD8+ T cells from PBMCs. This TCR was sampled from a human donor in good health. The CDR3 loop is CASSLIELREYSYEQYF. CDR3 nucleotide sequence: TGTGCCAGCAGCTTAATCGAGTTGAGGGAGTACTCCTACGAGCAGTACTTC.